This is a list of T cell receptor beta chains from one sample in a study of shared clonotypes between healthy human individuals. Generated by immunoSEQ multiplex PCR, the TCRdb table keeps only in-frame clones and is missing some. The data hold around 2,000,000 clones, with 85% to 95% observed a single time. The sequenced sample consisted of naive CD4+ T cells sorted from blood. The receptor set was obtained from a man younger than 35 in good health. The CDR3 runs from the conserved cysteine through the conserved F or W. The order of the fields is V gene, CDR3 protein.

v_call: TRBV2; cdr3_aa: CASSRDPAGLFHF
v_call: TRBV14; cdr3_aa: CASSRDLYYGYTF
v_call: TRBV2; cdr3_aa: CASNTDRGETQYF
v_call: TRBV7-8; cdr3_aa: CASSSYTGELFF
v_call: TRBV30; cdr3_aa: CAWSVIGTSGSGAYNEQFF
v_call: TRBV6-6; cdr3_aa: CASSNRDRGGEKLFF
v_call: TRBV11-1; cdr3_aa: CASGNGRESTNEKLFF
v_call: TRBV6-1; cdr3_aa: CASSKDRARGGEQFF
v_call: TRBV6-5; cdr3_aa: CASSRTDANYGYTF
v_call: TRBV2; cdr3_aa: CASSPSGLYNSPLHF
v_call: TRBV5-1; cdr3_aa: CASSMIGETQYF
v_call: TRBV5-4; cdr3_aa: CASSLEDRSGADTQYF
v_call: TRBV4-3; cdr3_aa: CASSQVAGVWNEQFF
v_call: TRBV7-9; cdr3_aa: CASSLTLTGTGAFF
v_call: TRBV29-1; cdr3_aa: CSVAQGIKETQYF
v_call: TRBV7-8; cdr3_aa: CASSQTGSSYEQYF
v_call: TRBV28; cdr3_aa: CASSLGQGYLGQPQHF
v_call: TRBV5-4; cdr3_aa: CASSPGRTRAQETQYF
v_call: TRBV23-1; cdr3_aa: CASSLTYEQYF
v_call: TRBV13; cdr3_aa: CASSLPAKKGQETQYF
v_call: TRBV27; cdr3_aa: CASSIGGSNTEAFF
v_call: TRBV6-6; cdr3_aa: CASRTAGSTDTQYF
v_call: TRBV7-9; cdr3_aa: CASSFRDSSYEQYF
v_call: TRBV7-9; cdr3_aa: CASSLARGGTPFSGNTIYF
v_call: TRBV7-2; cdr3_aa: CASSLIGASYNEQFF
v_call: TRBV28; cdr3_aa: CASSQDRVDGYTF
v_call: TRBV10-3; cdr3_aa: CAISYRDSGHEQYF
v_call: TRBV11-1; cdr3_aa: CASSLTVGLYEQYF
v_call: TRBV19; cdr3_aa: CASSLGGQFYEQYF